These 8 T cell receptor beta chains originate from one sample sequenced in a study of T cells in localized non-small cell lung cancer. Some clones are missing from TCRdb's copy, which holds only in-frame ones; the method was immunoSEQ multiplex PCR. The sample consists of tens of thousands of clones, approximately 84% of them appearing once. This specimen was peripheral blood, taken before any cancer treatment. These receptors all come from a male donor aged 60 or older with stage III lung adenocarcinoma.

The J gene is TRBJ2-6, the V gene TRBV6-1; 7 bases agree with TRBD2. CDR1 MNHNS and CDR2 SASEGT come from the germline V gene. The CDR3 is 18 amino acids. Trimming removed 4 bases from V and 0 bases from J; junction bases left unmatched: 9. CDR3: CASSAASGVFSGANVLTF. The DNA of the CDR3 is TGTGCCAGCAGTGCGGCCAGCGGGGTTTTCTCTGGGGCCAACGTCCTGACTTTC.

V is TRBV9 and J is TRBJ2-3, with 7 bases fitting TRBD1. The CDR3 loop spans 13 amino acids. The germline CDR1 and CDR2 sequences are SGDLS and YYNGEE. V trimming: 1 base; J trimming: 4 bases; junction bases outside the gene matches: 0. The CDR3 region is CASSVTGADTQYF. The CDR3 nucleotides read TGTGCCAGCAGCGTAACAGGGGCAGATACGCAGTATTTT. The complete variable domain, with remaining parts taken from reference TRBV9 and TRBJ2-3, reads DSGVTQTPKHLITATGQRVTLRCSPRSGDLSVYWYQQSLDQGLQFLIQYYNGEERAKGNILERFSAQQFPDLHSELNLSSLELGDSALYFCASSVTGADTQYFGPGTRLTVL.

The rearrangement joins TRBV10-3 to TRBJ1-4; 8 bases fit TRBD1. The V gene's germline CDR1 is ENHRY and CDR2 SYGVKD. This CDR3 is built from 16 residues. The J segment lost 11 bases and the V segment lost 3 bases, leaving 14 bases of the junction unmatched. The CDR3 loop is CAISDPRGQALSKLFF. In DNA form, the CDR3 reads TGTGCCATCAGTGACCCGAGGGGACAGGCCCTCTCCAAACTGTTTTTT.

The chain has TRBV7-7 and TRBJ2-5; D not certain. Germline assignment: CDR1 SSHAT and CDR2 FNYEAQ (reference sequence). Trimming shortened V by 5 bases and J by 1 base, and 11 bases separated the two germline ends. The CDR3 is made up of 14 amino acids. The CDR3 DNA reads as TGTGCCAGCAGCAACTACAAGTCCCAAGAGACCCAGTACTTC. Translated: CASSNYKSQETQYF.

The rearrangement joins TRBV5-1 to TRBJ1-1; maybe TRBD1 (6 bases). Germline V gene data show CDR1 as SGHRS and CDR2 as YFSETQ. The CDR3 has 14 amino acids. The V gene lost 0 bases and the J gene lost 3 bases, with 9 bases spanning the gap. The CDR3 DNA reads TGCGCCAGCAGCTTGGCGGGACAAGACACTGAAGCTTTCTTT. Its protein product is CASSLAGQDTEAFF.

The chain recombines TRBV5-4 with TRBJ2-5; D perhaps matches TRBD2 (5 bases). CDR1 and CDR2 (germline): SGHNT, YYREEE (reference sequence). CDR3 length: 16 residues. V dropped 0 bases and J dropped 4 bases, with 16 bases sitting between them. In nucleotides, the CDR3 is TGTGCCAGCAGCTTGGTCCGGGGAGTAACCCCAGAGACCCAGTACTTC. This gives the protein CASSLVRGVTPETQYF.

This rearrangement joins TRBV7-9 to TRBJ1-4; D call uncertain. CDR1 and CDR2 from the germline V gene are SEHNR and FQNEAQ (reference sequence). V gave up 3 bases and J gave up 4 bases, with 9 bases separating them. There are 14 residues in the CDR3. The CDR3 DNA sequence: TGTGCCAGCAGCTTCGAGACGTTTAATGAAAAACTGTTTTTT. Residues: CASSFETFNEKLFF.

The chain links TRBV5-1 to TRBJ2-5; tentatively, D is TRBD2 (7 bases). Germline assignment: CDR1 SGHRS and CDR2 YFSETQ. V was trimmed by 0 bases and J by 3 bases, leaving 15 bases between them. CDR3 size: 16 residues. This CDR3 is CASSLVVGGAEETQYF. CDR3 sequence (DNA): TGCGCCAGCAGCTTGGTGGTTGGGGGGGCGGAAGAGACCCAGTACTTC.